This T cell receptor beta chain was recovered during a study of OX40 agonist ivuxolimab in advanced cancers. TCRdb keeps only in-frame clones here, not all; method: immunoSEQ multiplex PCR. The sample carries roughly 80,000 clones, about 86% recorded once. The junction had 5 bases not matched to a gene; V was cut back by 7 bases and J by 7 bases. The germline V gene has CDR1 DFQATT and CDR2 SNEGSKA (reference sequence). This CDR3 contains 11 residues. The chain has TRBV20-1 and TRBJ2-7, with 9 bases that match TRBD2. The sequences come from CD4+ or CD8+ T cells sorted from blood, collected in a trial of the OX40 agonist ivuxolimab. This sequence was found in an adult with an advanced solid tumor such as melanoma, head and neck, liver or kidney cancer. The CDR3 DNA sequence: TGCAGTGGAGCGGGAGGTGTGGAGCAGTACTTC. It translates to CSGAGGVEQYF.